This T cell receptor beta chain was observed in a study of blood T cell repertoires in COVID-19. Across the study: Donors in the United States, Italy and Spain gave samples during acute or convalescent COVID-19. From T cells, B-cell-depleted T cells, or PBMCs came the material, which was cDNA or gDNA.

Deletions cut 3 bases from V and 0 bases from J, with 31 bases between. Germline CDR1 and CDR2: SGHRS and YFSETQ. The CDR3 has 23 residues. How the authors handled the data: Amplification of reference gene primers provided the estimated nucleated cell counts. Using immunoSEQ multiplex PCR, the repertoire was profiled, and TCRdb retains in-frame clones only, with some absent. That table furnishes V, J and clone size, whereas the DNA furnished D and trimming. The sample consists of 290,000 or so clones, 65% to 90% of them appearing once. This clone has just a few counts. The sample consisted of peripheral blood. The TCR was taken from a man aged 50 to 60 with active or convalescent COVID-19. The chain carries TRBV5-1 and TRBJ2-6; TRBD1 might be the D (5 bases). This CDR3 is CASSSPRVPRPGTTYSGANVLTF. The CDR3 DNA reads as TGCGCCAGCAGCTCCCCCAGGGTACCCCGCCCAGGAACCACCTACTCTGGGGCCAACGTCCTGACTTTC.